This passage covers 22 T cell receptor beta chains from one sample sequenced in a study of cytomegalovirus exposure and HLA in healthy donors (dated by TCRdb to about 2017). To prepare the library, the immunoSEQ multiplex PCR assay was applied. The multiplex PCR relied on a mix of 60 forward primers for TCR Vbeta segments and 13 reverse primers for TCR Jbeta segments. The source is immuneACCESS, and TCRdb retained only in-frame sequences with V and J called. Part of the clones is not carried over; for the studies checked, unresolved V genes explain less than half of this, and the remainder is unexplained. The sample table holds approximately 160,000 clones, of which about 75% were seen once. The ten largest clones take up 1.2% to 1.5% of the sample. The sample taken for sequencing was PBMCs. The receptor source for this set is a young man in good health and CMV-seronegative.

This clone was observed a handful of times. The rearrangement joins TRBV30 to TRBJ2-5; 14 bases are shared with TRBD2. The CDR3 is made up of 16 amino acids. Germline CDR1 reads GTSNPN; CDR2 reads SVGIG (reference sequence). The V gene end was trimmed by 0 bases and the J gene end by 4 bases; junction bases not matched to a gene: 4. CDR3: CAWSVWTSGRLETQYF. In nucleotides, the CDR3 is TGTGCCTGGAGTGTTTGGACTAGCGGGAGGTTAGAGACCCAGTACTTC. The complete variable domain, with remaining parts taken from reference TRBV30 and TRBJ2-5, reads SQTIHQWPATLVQPVGSPLSLECTVEGTSNPNLYWYRQAAGRGLQLLFYSVGIGQISSEVPQNLSASRPQDRQFILSSKKLLLSDSGFYLCAWSVWTSGRLETQYFGPGTRLLVL.

The rearrangement uses TRBV10-1 and TRBJ1-1; D possibly corresponds to TRBD1 (5 bases). Trimming removed 7 bases at V and 4 bases at J, with 13 bases between. The CDR3 extends over 13 amino acids. Germline CDR1 reads WNHNN; CDR2 reads SYGVQD (reference sequence). The CDR3 DNA is TGCGCCAGCAAGGGGTCAGTGACCACTGAAGCTTTCTTT. This gives the protein CASKGSVTTEAFF.

The chain has TRBV14 and TRBJ2-3; 8 bases map to TRBD1. This CDR3 is 13 amino acids long. The V segment lost 6 bases and the J segment 4 bases; nucleotides outside the gene matches: 3. CDR1 is SGHDN, CDR2 FVKESK, per germline. The CDR3 region has the DNA TGTGCCAGCAGGTTACAGGGGGCAGATACGCAGTATTTT. It yields the protein CASRLQGADTQYF.

This rearrangement joins TRBV27 to TRBJ2-3, with 13 bases lining up with TRBD2. V lost 5 bases to trimming and J lost 4 bases; unmatched junction nucleotides: 6. Germline CDR1 is MNHEY and CDR2 is SMNVEV (reference sequence). The length of the CDR3 is 16 residues. CDR3 in amino acids: CASSPGLAGAPDTQYF. CDR3 bases: TGTGCCAGCAGTCCTGGACTAGCGGGAGCCCCAGATACGCAGTATTTT.

The chain uses TRBV9 and TRBJ1-1, with D maybe TRBD1 (6 bases). The CDR3 loop spans 12 amino acids. Germline V gene lookup returns CDR1 SGDLS and CDR2 YYNGEE. V lost 4 bases and J lost 5, with 9 bases in between. The CDR3 reads CASSRTATEAFF. Written as DNA, the CDR3 is TGTGCCAGCAGCCGGACAGCAACTGAAGCTTTCTTT.

The genes are TRBV7-2 and TRBJ2-1; maybe TRBD2 (7 bases). Germline CDR1 reads SGHTA; CDR2 reads FQGNSA. CDR3 length equals 13 residues. V was pared by 6 bases and J by 7 bases, with 13 bases between. In nucleotides, the CDR3 is TGTGCCAGCAGACAGGGAGGGGGTAATGAGCAGTTCTTC. Amino acids: CASRQGGGNEQFF.

This clone has a single count. The chain carries TRBV6-1 and TRBJ2-7, with D tentatively TRBD1 (8 bases). Germline CDR1 MNHNS, CDR2 SASEGT. This CDR3 contains 15 residues. V lost 5 bases to trimming and J lost 2 bases, with 16 bases between them. CDR3 sequence (DNA): TGTGCCAGCAGTCCCCGGGGGGACAGGCCCTACGAGCAGTACTTC. Translation: CASSPRGDRPYEQYF.

V and J are TRBV5-4 and TRBJ1-4; D not certain. This CDR3 is 12 amino acids long. In germline, CDR1 is SGHNT, CDR2 YYREEE (reference sequence). Trimming stripped 2 bases from V and 4 bases from J, with 3 bases between. The CDR3 sequence: CASSFGNEKLFF. The CDR3 DNA reads as TGTGCCAGCAGCTTCGGTAATGAAAAACTGTTTTTT.

The J gene is TRBJ1-3, the V gene TRBV19, with 8 bases matching TRBD1. The CDR3 has 14 residues. The ends lost 7 bases at V and 4 bases at J; junction bases unmatched: 6. Germline V lookup: CDR1 LNHDA, CDR2 SQIVND (reference sequence). The CDR3 DNA is TGTGCCAGTATTCTGACAGGGGAAGGAAACACCATATATTTT. This translates into CASILTGEGNTIYF. The complete variable domain, with remaining parts taken from reference TRBV19 and TRBJ1-3, reads DGGITQSPKYLFRKEGQNVTLSCEQNLNHDAMYWYRQDPGQGLRLIYYSQIVNDFQKGDIAEGYSVSREKKESFPLTVTSAQKNPTAFYLCASILTGEGNTIYFGEGSWLTVV.

The chain is built from TRBV5-4 and TRBJ2-2; the D gene is possibly TRBD2 (5 bases). V lost 3 bases and J lost 3, with 15 bases in between. The CDR3 is 16 residues long. CDR1 and CDR2 from the germline V gene are SGHNT and YYREEE (reference sequence). DNA for the CDR3: TGTGCCAGCAGCTCCCCGACTACGGGGTACACCGGGGAGCTGTTTTTT. Translated: CASSSPTTGYTGELFF. The whole variable domain, remainder taken from reference TRBV5-4 and TRBJ2-2, is ETGVTQSPTHLIKTRGQQVTLRCSSQSGHNTVSWYQQALGQGPQFIFQYYREEENGRGNFPPRFSGLQFPNYSSELNVNALELDDSALYLCASSSPTTGYTGELFFGEGSRLTVL.

This clone was counted only a few times. The V call is TRBV28, the J call TRBJ2-7; 7 positions agree with TRBD1. The CDR3 is 15 amino acids. CDR1 MDHEN and CDR2 SYDVKM come from the germline V gene. The V gene end was trimmed by 5 bases and the J gene end by 3 bases; junction bases not matched to a gene: 10. CDR3 DNA: TGTGCCAGCAGTCCTCGGGACAGCTGGCTCTACGAGCAGTACTTC. Translating gives CASSPRDSWLYEQYF.

This clone was counted once. The CDR3 is CASSLSSETGGAFF. The CDR3 DNA reads as TGTGCCAGCAGTCTCTCGTCGGAGACAGGGGGGGCTTTCTTT. This chain links TRBV6-6 with TRBJ1-1; 9 bases line up with TRBD1. After removal of 5 bases from V and 11 bases from J, the junction contained 12 bases not matched to a gene. Germline V gene sequence: CDR1 MNHNY, CDR2 SVGAGI (reference sequence). The CDR3 runs to 14 residues.

This chain joins TRBV7-9 and TRBJ2-1; 9 positions match TRBD2. This CDR3 has 16 amino acids. The germline gives CDR1 SEHNR, CDR2 FQNEAQ (reference sequence). J lost 8 bases, V lost 5 bases, and 13 bases had no gene match. Here the CDR3 reads CASSPVSGSRFYEQFF. CDR3 nucleotides: TGTGCCAGCAGCCCCGTTAGCGGGAGCAGGTTCTATGAGCAGTTCTTC.

This clone was seen at least ten times. The chain has TRBV6-1 and TRBJ1-1; 7 bases are shared with TRBD1. The germline gives CDR1 MNHNS, CDR2 SASEGT. With 7 bases clipped from V and 1 base from J, the junction kept 3 bases outside the gene matches. This CDR3 comprises 13 residues. CDR3 sequence: CASKTGTNTEAFF. The CDR3 bases are TGTGCCAGCAAGACAGGGACGAACACTGAAGCTTTCTTT.

The chain carries TRBV25-1 and TRBJ2-7, with D maybe TRBD1 (6 bases). The V and J ends lost 0 bases and 7 bases respectively, with 19 bases between them. CDR3 length: 16 amino acids. CDR1 and CDR2 from the germline V gene are MGHDK and SYGVNS. This CDR3 is CASSEYGRALQGEQYF. Here the CDR3 DNA reads TGTGCCAGCAGTGAATATGGGCGGGCGCTCCAGGGGGAGCAGTACTTC.

This chain connects TRBV28 to TRBJ1-2, with 10 positions matching TRBD1. This CDR3 region has 13 residues. With V trimmed by 6 bases and J by 8 bases, 6 bases remained unmatched. Germline V gene data show CDR1 as MDHEN and CDR2 as SYDVKM. CDR3 loop: CASRRTGGGGYTF. The CDR3 DNA follows: TGTGCCAGCAGACGGACAGGGGGGGGAGGCTACACCTTC.

The chain is built from TRBV19 and TRBJ2-1; 14 positions match TRBD2. Trimming removed 6 bases from V and 2 bases from J; junction bases left unmatched: 12. CDR1 and CDR2 (germline): LNHDA, SQIVND (reference sequence). The CDR3 spans 19 residues. CDR3 loop: CASSGPGLAGVPTYNEQFF. In DNA, the CDR3 is TGTGCCAGTAGCGGCCCGGGACTAGCGGGAGTCCCCACCTACAATGAGCAGTTCTTC.

This rearrangement joins TRBV7-9 to TRBJ2-3; 13 nucleotides agree with TRBD2. The CDR3 covers 17 residues. CDR1 and CDR2 (germline): SEHNR, FQNEAQ (reference sequence). After removal of 3 bases from V and 1 base from J, the junction contained 4 bases not matched to a gene. CDR3 sequence reads: CASSLTSGRLGTDTQYF. The CDR3 region has the DNA TGTGCCAGCAGCTTGACTAGCGGGAGGCTAGGCACAGATACGCAGTATTTT.

This chain uses TRBV9 with TRBJ2-3, with 10 nucleotides matching TRBD2. The CDR3 sequence is 16 residues long. V was pared by 4 bases and J by 4 bases, with 9 bases of the junction left unmatched. Germline CDR1 SGDLS, CDR2 YYNGEE. The CDR3 loop is CASSPLAGAGADTQYF. The CDR3 DNA sequence: TGTGCCAGCAGCCCTCTAGCGGGAGCGGGGGCAGATACGCAGTATTTT.

The chain carries TRBV6-6 and TRBJ1-1; the D gene is possibly TRBD1 (5 bases). The CDR3 extends over 14 amino acids. CDR1 and CDR2 (germline): MNHNY, SVGAGI (reference sequence). Trimming stripped 2 bases from V and 1 base from J, with 8 bases between. Here the CDR3 reads CASSYGQGNTEAFF. CDR3 bases: TGTGCCAGCAGTTACGGGCAGGGGAACACTGAAGCTTTCTTT.

The chain joins TRBV2 to TRBJ2-2; D not certain. The V end was cut by 6 bases, the J end by 8 bases, with 16 bases between. CDR3 length: 14 residues. Germline loops: CDR1 SNHLY, CDR2 FYNNEI. The CDR3 reads CASRNQLEAGELFF. For the CDR3, the DNA is TGTGCCAGCAGAAACCAATTAGAGGCGGGGGAGCTGTTTTTT. Supplemented by reference TRBV2 and TRBJ2-2, the full variable domain reads EPEVTQTPSHQVTQMGQEVILRCVPISNHLYFYWYRQILGQKVEFLVSFYNNEISEKSEIFDDQFSVERPDGSNFTLKIRSTKLEDSAMYFCASRNQLEAGELFFGEGSRLTVL.

V and J are TRBV28 and TRBJ2-7; TRBD2 aligns across 7 bases. Germline V gives CDR1 MDHEN, CDR2 SYDVKM. CDR3 length equals 17 residues. With 7 bases clipped from V and 7 bases from J, the junction kept 22 bases outside the gene matches. CDR3: CASTYREGAGLIREQYF. As DNA, the CDR3 is TGTGCCAGCACATATAGAGAGGGAGCGGGACTTATCAGGGAGCAGTACTTC.